A single sample gave rise to the 23 T cell receptor beta chains below, sequenced in a study of blood T cell repertoires in COVID-19. Produced via immunoSEQ multiplex PCR; TCRdb's table is partial and in-frame only. The profile shows about 120,000 clones, just under 90% of them singletons. Sequencing was done on a sample of peripheral blood. These receptors all come from a woman between 50 and 59 years old with acute or convalescent COVID-19.

This chain links TRBV4-3 with TRBJ2-4, with D possibly matching TRBD2 (5 bases). Germline values: CDR1 LGHNA, CDR2 YSLEER. The CDR3 is 19 residues long. V shed 0 bases and J shed 1 base, with 19 bases lying between them. The CDR3 loop reads CASSQEAGLSQAAKNIQYF. The CDR3 coding sequence is TGCGCCAGCAGCCAAGAGGCCGGACTTTCCCAGGCGGCCAAAAACATTCAGTACTTC.

This clone has just one count. The chain joins TRBV11-2 to TRBJ1-2; 10 bases are a match to TRBD1. The CDR3 is made up of 15 amino acids. Per the germline V gene, CDR1 is SGHAT and CDR2 is FQNNGV. J was trimmed by 2 bases and V by 5 bases; bases with no gene match: 5. The CDR3 loop is CASSHRQGANYGYTF. CDR3 in DNA: TGTGCCAGCAGCCATAGACAGGGGGCCAACTATGGCTACACCTTC.

This chain uses TRBV27 with TRBJ2-1, with a possible D match to TRBD1 (6 bases). V lost 8 bases to trimming and J lost 5 bases, with 19 bases between them. Germline values: CDR1 MNHEY, CDR2 SMNVEV (reference sequence). The CDR3 runs 15 residues. Here the CDR3 reads CASGSRGTQNNEQFF. CDR3 bases: TGTGCCAGCGGAAGCAGAGGGACACAGAACAATGAGCAGTTCTTC.

V usage is TRBV18 and J usage is TRBJ1-2; 7 bases are a match to TRBD1. Germline V lookup: CDR1 KGHSH, CDR2 LQKENI. The CDR3 extends over 14 amino acids. The junction had 8 bases not matched to a gene; V was cut back by 6 bases and J by 4 bases. The CDR3 sequence: CASSSGQETYGYTF. CDR3 sequence (DNA): TGTGCCAGCTCCTCCGGACAGGAAACCTATGGCTACACCTTC.

With regard to this clone: Additional DNA sequences in this sample encode the identical CDR3. This chain joins TRBV19 and TRBJ1-6; 9 nucleotides align to TRBD1. The CDR3 is 16 amino acids. Trimming at V came to 5 bases and at J to 5 bases, leaving 7 bases not matched to a gene. CDR1 LNHDA and CDR2 SQIVND come from the germline V gene (reference sequence). The CDR3 nucleotides read TGTGCCAGTAGTCCCCGGACAGGGGCAGATAATTCACCCCTCCACTTT. Residues: CASSPRTGADNSPLHF.

The chain is built from TRBV5-1 and TRBJ1-3; 9 bases align to TRBD1. The CDR3 runs to 15 residues. The V segment lost 3 bases and the J segment 2 bases; nucleotides outside the gene matches: 3. Per the germline V gene, CDR1 is SGHRS and CDR2 is YFSETQ. The CDR3 sequence: CASSWTGDAGNTIYF. For the CDR3, the DNA is TGCGCCAGCAGCTGGACAGGGGATGCTGGAAACACCATATATTTT. Full variable domain (rest looked up from reference TRBV5-1 and TRBJ1-3): KAGVTQTPRYLIKTRGQQVTLSCSPISGHRSVSWYQQTPGQGLQFLFEYFSETQRNKGNFPGRFSGRQFSNSRSEMNVSTLELGDSALYLCASSWTGDAGNTIYFGEGSWLTVV.

The CDR3 nucleotides read TGTGCCTGGCTACGACACAGGCCTATGGGCTACACCTTC. This codes for CAWLRHRPMGYTF. The V call is TRBV30, the J call TRBJ1-2, with D tentatively TRBD1 (5 bases). The CDR3 runs to 13 residues. CDR1 and CDR2 from the germline V gene are GTSNPN and SVGIG (reference sequence). Trimming shortened V by 5 bases and J by 8 bases, and 18 bases separated the two germline ends.

CDR3 residues: CASSLDSGGTQYF. The CDR3 nucleotides read TGTGCCAGCAGCTTAGATAGCGGGGGTACGCAGTATTTT. The chain is built from TRBV7-7 and TRBJ2-3, with 9 bases aligning to TRBD2. With 1 base clipped from V and 8 bases from J, the junction kept 1 base outside the gene matches. The CDR3 loop spans 13 amino acids. CDR1 is SSHAT and CDR2 is FNYEAQ in the germline V gene (reference sequence).

J is TRBJ2-7 and V is TRBV5-1; TRBD2 aligns across 11 bases. The CDR3 is 15 amino acids. J gave up 4 bases and V 5 bases, and 8 bases lay outside the gene matches. The germline gives CDR1 SGHRS, CDR2 YFSETQ. The CDR3 region is CASSFGGTSGYEQYF. The CDR3 nucleotides read TGCGCCAGCAGTTTTGGCGGGACTAGCGGATACGAGCAGTACTTC.

The chain joins TRBV11-2 to TRBJ2-4; TRBD1 matches 7 bases. The CDR3 runs to 18 residues. Trimming cost V 5 bases and J 0 bases; bases outside gene matches: 13. CDR1 is SGHAT and CDR2 is FQNNGV in the germline V gene. The CDR3 DNA sequence: TGTGCCAGCAGCCCCCGGGGTAAGGGGGCGGAAGCCAAAAACATTCAGTACTTC. It codes for CASSPRGKGAEAKNIQYF. The full variable domain, its missing parts supplied by reference TRBV11-2 and TRBJ2-4, is EAGVAQSPRYKIIEKRQSVAFWCNPISGHATLYWYQQILGQGPKLLIQFQNNGVVDDSQLPKDRFSAERLKGVDSTLKIQPAKLEDSAVYLCASSPRGKGAEAKNIQYFGAGTRLSVL.

The chain is built from TRBV19 and TRBJ2-5, with TRBD2 identical over 8 bases. This CDR3 contains 13 residues. Germline CDR1 is LNHDA and CDR2 is SQIVND (reference sequence). The ends lost 7 bases at V and 0 bases at J; junction bases unmatched: 1. The CDR3, as DNA: TGTGCCAGTAATAGCGGGGACCAAGAGACCCAGTACTTC. Its protein is CASNSGDQETQYF.

V gene TRBV7-2 combines with J gene TRBJ2-7; 8 bases map to TRBD2. The V gene end was trimmed by 6 bases and the J gene end by 4 bases; junction bases not matched to a gene: 8. The CDR3 covers 14 residues. In germline, CDR1 is SGHTA, CDR2 FQGNSA. Written as DNA, the CDR3 is TGTGCCAGCAGTCGTGGACTAGCAGAGTACGAGCAGTACTTC. This encodes CASSRGLAEYEQYF.

The chain is built from TRBV5-4 and TRBJ1-4; TRBD1 aligns across 10 bases. Per germline, CDR1 SGHNT and CDR2 YYREEE (reference sequence). The CDR3 has 16 amino acids. Trimming removed 0 bases from V and 8 bases from J; junction bases left unmatched: 7. CDR3 residues: CASSLGTGGPLEKLFF. The CDR3 DNA reads as TGTGCCAGCAGCTTGGGGACAGGGGGTCCGCTGGAAAAACTGTTTTTT.

This rearrangement joins TRBV7-6 to TRBJ2-5, with D maybe TRBD2 (6 bases). Germline CDR1 reads SGHVS; CDR2 reads FNYEAQ. This CDR3 has 14 residues. V was clipped by 4 bases and J by 5 bases, with 14 bases between them. The CDR3 bases are TGTGCCAGCAGCTCCGGAGGGTTGCCGGAGACCCAGTACTTC. Residues: CASSSGGLPETQYF.

This chain connects TRBV27 to TRBJ2-7, with D uncertain. This CDR3 contains 15 residues. Trimming cost V 5 bases and J 0 bases, with 14 bases left between them. Germline lookup yields CDR1 MNHEY and CDR2 SMNVEV (reference sequence). DNA for the CDR3: TGTGCCAGCAGTCGGGTAGTAGATGGCTCCTACGAGCAGTACTTC. Translation: CASSRVVDGSYEQYF.

V is TRBV12-3 or TRBV12-4 and J is TRBJ2-1; a possible D gene is TRBD1 (5 bases). The CDR3 loop spans 12 amino acids. Deletions cut 2 bases from V and 10 bases from J, with 9 bases between. The chain's CDR3 is CASSLQGLEQFF. The CDR3 bases are TGTGCCAGCAGTTTACAGGGTTTGGAGCAGTTCTTC.

V and J are TRBV6-5 and TRBJ2-1, with 7 bases fitting TRBD2. The germline V gene encodes CDR1 MNHEY and CDR2 SVGAGI. Trimming removed 5 bases from V and 0 bases from J; junction bases left unmatched: 4. CDR3 length: 15 amino acids. In nucleotides, the CDR3 is TGTGCCAGCAGTCTAGCGGAGACCTCCTACAATGAGCAGTTCTTC. Its protein product is CASSLAETSYNEQFF.

The rearrangement joins TRBV5-1 to TRBJ2-7; a weak D match, TRBD2 (5 bases). Per the germline V gene, CDR1 is SGHRS and CDR2 is YFSETQ. This CDR3 has 16 residues. Trimming stripped 0 bases from V and 3 bases from J, with 16 bases between. In nucleotides, the CDR3 is TGCGCCAGCAGCTTGGAGCTAGCCGAAAAGAGCTACGAGCAGTACTTC. Amino acid sequence: CASSLELAEKSYEQYF.

This sequence joins TRBV11-2 and TRBJ1-1; a possible D gene is TRBD1 (5 bases). Germline V CDR1 and CDR2: SGHAT, FQNNGV. The ends were cut back, 1 base at V and 2 bases at J, with 8 bases in the middle. This CDR3 has 14 residues. The CDR3 loop is CASSLGTPNTEAFF. The CDR3, as DNA: TGTGCCAGCAGCTTAGGGACACCCAACACTGAAGCTTTCTTT.

The DNA for the CDR3 is TGTGCCAGCTCCCAAGGGACAGACCGAACAGATACGCAGTATTTT. It translates to CASSQGTDRTDTQYF. The chain carries TRBV18 and TRBJ2-3; 7 bases are a match to TRBD1. V lost 6 bases, J lost 3 bases, and 9 bases stayed unmatched. CDR1 and CDR2 (germline): KGHSH, LQKENI. This CDR3 is built from 15 residues.

To note about this clone: The germline gene is not matched at one end of the junction; a read error may be the cause. J is TRBJ1-2 and V is TRBV6-1; TRBD1 aligns across 7 bases. Germline assignment: CDR1 MNHNS and CDR2 SASEGT. The length of the CDR3 is 12 residues. The CDR3 reads CASREDRDGYTF. The CDR3 bases are TGTGCCAGCAGGGAAGACAGGGACGGCTACACCTTC.

This chain joins TRBV6-5 and TRBJ2-2; TRBD2 is a possible D gene (5 bases). Germline V lookup: CDR1 MNHEY, CDR2 SVGAGI. This CDR3 is built from 16 residues. V was trimmed by 0 bases and J by 4 bases, leaving 12 bases between them. Here the CDR3 reads CASSYSSLGGTGELFF. CDR3 coding DNA: TGTGCCAGCAGTTACTCAAGCCTAGGAGGCACCGGGGAGCTGTTTTTT.

This chain uses TRBV5-1 with TRBJ2-7, with 10 bases aligning to TRBD2. J lost 2 bases, V lost 5 bases, and 7 bases had no gene match. The CDR3 is 15 amino acids. Per the germline V gene, CDR1 is SGHRS and CDR2 is YFSETQ. The CDR3 here is CASSYSGGQTYEQYF. The DNA of the CDR3 is TGCGCCAGCAGTTATAGCGGGGGGCAAACCTACGAGCAGTACTTC.